Listed below are T cell receptor beta chains from one sample, sequenced in a study of blood T cell repertoires in COVID-19. Clones were read by immunoSEQ multiplex PCR, and TCRdb kept only the in-frame ones, dropping some. The sample lists about 180,000 clones, around 80% seen once, with 15% in the top ten. Material: PBMCs or T cells enriched from blood (not recorded which). These receptors came from a man between 45 and 60 years old who had recovered from COVID-19. CDR3s include the opening cysteine and the closing phenylalanine or tryptophan. A D gene is named only where the DNA matches it firmly.

>-|14|TRBV10-3|TRBJ1-1
CAIKGATTDLEAFF
>-|14|TRBV2|TRBJ2-1
CASSEGSGSHEQFF
>-|14|TRBV11-2|TRBJ1-3
CASSPDRSGNTIYF
>-|15|TRBV19|TRBJ1-6
CASSISRQYNSPLHF
>-|15|TRBV5-4|TRBJ2-3
CASSHPGSGTDTQYF
>TRBD1|13|TRBV11-2|TRBJ2-7
CASSLTGVNEQYF
>TRBD1|15|TRBV28|TRBJ1-2
CASSAGDRGYRGYTF
>TRBD1|16|TRBV5-1|TRBJ1-4
CASSLAGGLTNEKLFF
>TRBD2|15|TRBV25-1|TRBJ2-5
CASSLWTSGGETQYF
>TRBD2|16|TRBV7-9|TRBJ2-5
CASSPRLAANQETQYF
>TRBD1|15|TRBV18|TRBJ1-2
CASSPALTGGEGYTF
>-|15|TRBV5-5|TRBJ1-1
CASSAVGQLNTEAFF
>-|14|TRBV2|TRBJ2-5
CASSSQGGLETQYF
>-|13|TRBV5-6|TRBJ2-7
CASSLDRTYEQYF
>-|13|TRBV6-4|TRBJ1-1
CASSETWNTEAFF
>TRBD1|14|TRBV10-3|TRBJ2-1
CAISAGGSYNEQFF
>-|15|TRBV5-1|TRBJ2-4
CASSLRTTRGNIQYF
>TRBD1|16|TRBV9|TRBJ1-2
CASTQGQGIPNYGYTF
>-|15|TRBV19|TRBJ1-5
CASSIVSGGRQPQHF
>-|16|TRBV5-1|TRBJ1-2
CASSPTSTQGYYGYTF
>-|14|TRBV9|TRBJ2-1
CASSVAGGGGEQFF
>TRBD1|13|TRBV6-6|TRBJ1-1
CASRQGANTEAFF